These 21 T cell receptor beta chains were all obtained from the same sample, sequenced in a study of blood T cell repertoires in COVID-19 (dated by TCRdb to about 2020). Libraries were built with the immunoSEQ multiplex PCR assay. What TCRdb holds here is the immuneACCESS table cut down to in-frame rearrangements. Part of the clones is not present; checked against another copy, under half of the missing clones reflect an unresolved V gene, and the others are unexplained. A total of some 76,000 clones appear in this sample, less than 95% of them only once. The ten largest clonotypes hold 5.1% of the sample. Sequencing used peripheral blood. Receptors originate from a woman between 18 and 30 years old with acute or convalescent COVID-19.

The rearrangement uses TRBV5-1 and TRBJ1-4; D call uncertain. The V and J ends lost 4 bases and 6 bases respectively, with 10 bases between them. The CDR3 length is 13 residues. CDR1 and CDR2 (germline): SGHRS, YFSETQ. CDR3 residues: CASSGQTDEKLFF. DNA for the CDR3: TGCGCCAGCAGCGGGCAGACCGATGAAAAACTGTTTTTT.

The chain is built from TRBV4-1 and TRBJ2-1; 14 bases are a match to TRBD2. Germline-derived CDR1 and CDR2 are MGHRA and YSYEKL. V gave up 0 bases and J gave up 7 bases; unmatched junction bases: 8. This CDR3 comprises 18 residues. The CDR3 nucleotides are TGCGCCAGCAGCCAAGATCGGGGACTAGCGGGAGACTCAAATGAGCAGTTCTTC. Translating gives CASSQDRGLAGDSNEQFF.

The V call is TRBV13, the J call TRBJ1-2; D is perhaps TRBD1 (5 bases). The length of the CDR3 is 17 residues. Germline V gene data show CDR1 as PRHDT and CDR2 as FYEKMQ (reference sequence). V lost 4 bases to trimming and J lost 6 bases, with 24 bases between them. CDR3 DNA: TGTGCCAGCAGCTCCCCTATGGCAGGTTCAGGGAAGGATGGCTACACCTTC. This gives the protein CASSSPMAGSGKDGYTF.

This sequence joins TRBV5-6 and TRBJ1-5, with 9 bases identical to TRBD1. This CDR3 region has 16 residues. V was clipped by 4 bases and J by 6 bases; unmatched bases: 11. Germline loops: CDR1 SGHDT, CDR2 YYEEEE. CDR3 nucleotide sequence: TGTGCCAGCAGCGTTACAGGGGGCGGTAACGGTCAGCCCCAGCATTTT. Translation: CASSVTGGGNGQPQHF.

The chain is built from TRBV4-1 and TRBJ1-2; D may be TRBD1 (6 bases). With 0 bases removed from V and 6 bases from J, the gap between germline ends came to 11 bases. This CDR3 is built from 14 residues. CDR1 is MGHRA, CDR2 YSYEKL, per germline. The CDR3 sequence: CASSQDTGMHGYTF. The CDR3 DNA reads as TGCGCCAGCAGCCAAGACACAGGGATGCATGGCTACACCTTC.

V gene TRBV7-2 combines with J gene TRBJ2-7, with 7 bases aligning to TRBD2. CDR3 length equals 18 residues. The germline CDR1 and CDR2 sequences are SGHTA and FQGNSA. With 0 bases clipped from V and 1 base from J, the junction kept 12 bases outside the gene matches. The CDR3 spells CASSLARRLAVLSYEQYF. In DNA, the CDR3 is TGTGCCAGCAGCTTAGCTAGGCGTCTAGCGGTGCTTTCCTACGAGCAGTACTTC.

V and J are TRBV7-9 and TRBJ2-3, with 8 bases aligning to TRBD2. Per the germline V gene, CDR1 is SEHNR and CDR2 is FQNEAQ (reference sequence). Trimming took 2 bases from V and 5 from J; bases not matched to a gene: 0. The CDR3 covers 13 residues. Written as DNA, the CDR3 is TGTGCCAGCAGCTTAACTAGCGGAGATACGCAGTATTTT. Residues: CASSLTSGDTQYF.

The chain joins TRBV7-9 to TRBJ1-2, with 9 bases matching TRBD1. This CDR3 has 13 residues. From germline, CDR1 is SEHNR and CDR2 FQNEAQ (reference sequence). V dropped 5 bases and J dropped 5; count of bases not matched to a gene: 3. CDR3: CASSRGTGYGYTF. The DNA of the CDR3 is TGTGCCAGCAGCCGCGGGACAGGGTATGGCTACACCTTC.

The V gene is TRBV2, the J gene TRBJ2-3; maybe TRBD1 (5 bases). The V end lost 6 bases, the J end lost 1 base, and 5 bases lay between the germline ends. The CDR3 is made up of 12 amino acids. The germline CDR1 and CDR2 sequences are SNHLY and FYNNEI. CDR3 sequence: CASRTGTDTQYF. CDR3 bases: TGTGCCAGCAGGACAGGCACAGATACGCAGTATTTT.

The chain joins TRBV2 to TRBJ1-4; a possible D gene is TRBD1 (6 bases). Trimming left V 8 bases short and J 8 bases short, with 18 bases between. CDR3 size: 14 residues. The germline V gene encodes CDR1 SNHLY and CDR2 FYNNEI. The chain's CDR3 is CASRVPGAREKLFF. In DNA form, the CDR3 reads TGTGCCAGCCGTGTTCCAGGGGCGAGGGAAAAACTGTTTTTT.

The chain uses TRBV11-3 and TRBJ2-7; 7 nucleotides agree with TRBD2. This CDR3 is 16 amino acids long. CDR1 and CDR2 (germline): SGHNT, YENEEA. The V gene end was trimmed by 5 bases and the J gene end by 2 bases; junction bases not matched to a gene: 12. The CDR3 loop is CASSPTGFRGAYEQYF. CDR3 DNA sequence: TGTGCCAGCAGCCCAACAGGCTTCCGGGGGGCCTACGAGCAGTACTTC.

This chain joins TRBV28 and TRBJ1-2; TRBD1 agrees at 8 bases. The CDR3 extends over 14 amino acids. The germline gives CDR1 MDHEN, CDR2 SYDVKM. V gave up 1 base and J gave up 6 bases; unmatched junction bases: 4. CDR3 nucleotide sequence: TGTGCCAGCAGTTTATTGACAGGGGTTGATGGCTACACCTTC. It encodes CASSLLTGVDGYTF.

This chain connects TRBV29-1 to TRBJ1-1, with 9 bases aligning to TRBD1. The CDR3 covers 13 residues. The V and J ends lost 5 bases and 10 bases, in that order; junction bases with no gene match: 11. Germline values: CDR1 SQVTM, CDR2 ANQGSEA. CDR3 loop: CSVSTGGGTVAFF. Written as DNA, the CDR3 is TGCAGCGTTTCGACAGGGGGGGGTACGGTAGCTTTCTTT.

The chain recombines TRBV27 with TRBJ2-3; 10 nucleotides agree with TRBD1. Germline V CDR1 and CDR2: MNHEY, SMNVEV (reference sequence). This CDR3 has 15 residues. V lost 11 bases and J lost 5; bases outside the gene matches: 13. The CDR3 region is CASGRGTGVLDTQYF. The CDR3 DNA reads TGTGCCTCAGGGAGAGGGACAGGGGTGTTAGATACGCAGTATTTT.

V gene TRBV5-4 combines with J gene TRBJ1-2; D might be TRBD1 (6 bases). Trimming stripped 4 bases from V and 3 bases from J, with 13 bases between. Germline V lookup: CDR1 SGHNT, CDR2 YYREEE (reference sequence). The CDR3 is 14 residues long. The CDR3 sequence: CASSRTGRDYGYTF. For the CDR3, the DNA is TGTGCCAGCAGCCGTACAGGGAGGGACTATGGCTACACCTTC.

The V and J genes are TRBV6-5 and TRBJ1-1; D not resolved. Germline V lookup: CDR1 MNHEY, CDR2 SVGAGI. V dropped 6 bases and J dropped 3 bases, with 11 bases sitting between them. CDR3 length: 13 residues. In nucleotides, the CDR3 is TGTGCCAGCAGGGGAGGTCCCCACACTGAAGCTTTCTTT. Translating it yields CASRGGPHTEAFF.

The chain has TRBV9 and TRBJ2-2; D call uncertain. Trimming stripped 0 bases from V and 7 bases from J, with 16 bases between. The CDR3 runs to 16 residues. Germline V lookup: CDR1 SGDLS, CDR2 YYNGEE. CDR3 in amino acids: CASSVAPGPRGGELFF. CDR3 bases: TGTGCCAGCAGCGTAGCCCCCGGCCCCCGCGGCGGGGAGCTGTTTTTT.

CDR3 protein: CASASGGAGAGELFF. The DNA for the CDR3 is TGTGCCAGTGCTAGCGGGGGGGCCGGCGCCGGGGAGCTGTTTTTT. This rearrangement joins TRBV6-5 to TRBJ2-2, with 12 bases aligning to TRBD2. The V gene's germline CDR1 is MNHEY and CDR2 SVGAGI. V was clipped by 9 bases and J by 6 bases; unmatched bases: 8. The CDR3 length is 15 residues.

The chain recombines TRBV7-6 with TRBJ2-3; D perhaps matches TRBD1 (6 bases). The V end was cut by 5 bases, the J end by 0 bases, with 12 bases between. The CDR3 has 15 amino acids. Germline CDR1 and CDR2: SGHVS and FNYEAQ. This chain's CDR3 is CASSPDDRSTDTQYF. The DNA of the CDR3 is TGTGCCAGCAGCCCAGATGACAGGAGCACAGATACGCAGTATTTT.

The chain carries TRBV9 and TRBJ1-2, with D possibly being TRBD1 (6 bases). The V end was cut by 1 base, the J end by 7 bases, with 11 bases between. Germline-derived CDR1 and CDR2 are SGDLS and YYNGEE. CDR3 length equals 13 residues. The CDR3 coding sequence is TGTGCCAGCAGCGTATCCAGGGGTGGTGGCTACACCTTC. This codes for CASSVSRGGGYTF.

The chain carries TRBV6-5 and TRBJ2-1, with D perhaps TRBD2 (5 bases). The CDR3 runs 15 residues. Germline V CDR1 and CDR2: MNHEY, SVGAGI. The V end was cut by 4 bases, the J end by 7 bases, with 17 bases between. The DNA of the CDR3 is TGTGCCAGCAGTTCTGGACCCGTAGCGTGGAATGAGCAGTTCTTC. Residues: CASSSGPVAWNEQFF.